This passage covers 24 T cell receptor beta chains from one sample sequenced in a study of CD8 T cells in ankylosing spondylitis. TCRdb recomputed calls from the 5' RACE reads with MiXCR, one row per CDR3 protein. The data contain around 230,000 distinct CDR3 sequences, roughly 8.6% of them singletons. Input material: blood, either unsorted or a sorted T cell fraction (not recorded which). These receptors all come from a male donor with ankylosing spondylitis or in good health (not recorded which).

This clonotype was seen ten or more times. This chain connects TRBV7-9 to TRBJ2-1; 8 nucleotides agree with TRBD2. The CDR3 has 14 residues. V shed 10 bases, J shed 3 bases, and the junction held 8 bases outside the gene matches. The germline V gene encodes CDR1 SEHNR and CDR2 FQNEAQ (reference sequence). The CDR3 spells CATTIAGLYNEQFF. The CDR3 coding sequence is TGTGCCACCACCATAGCGGGGCTCTACAATGAGCAGTTCTTC.

This clonotype showed up many times. The genes are TRBV4-2 and TRBJ2-4; D may match TRBD1 or TRBD2 (6 bases each). The CDR3 totals 17 residues. Trimming shortened V by 0 bases and J by 1 base, and 13 bases separated the two germline ends. Germline assignment: CDR1 LGHNA and CDR2 YNFKEQ. The CDR3 loop reads CASSQEGAGGAKNIQYF. The CDR3 nucleotides read TGTGCCAGCAGCCAAGAGGGGGCTGGGGGGGCCAAAAACATTCAGTACTTC.

This clonotype has ten or more counts. CDR3 loop: CASSLEGRPYNEQFF. The CDR3 DNA reads TGTGCCAGCAGCTTGGAGGGACGGCCGTACAATGAGCAGTTCTTC. This chain links TRBV5-5 with TRBJ2-1; D may match TRBD1 or TRBD2 (5 bases each). The CDR3 is 15 amino acids. V lost 0 bases to trimming and J lost 4 bases, with 11 bases between them. Per the germline V gene, CDR1 is SGHKS and CDR2 is YYEKEE (reference sequence).

This clonotype occurred a few times. The J gene is TRBJ2-1, the V gene TRBV19; 12 bases match TRBD2. The CDR3 extends over 14 amino acids. V shed 5 bases and J 8 bases; nucleotides not matched to a gene: 4. Germline CDR1 LNHDA, CDR2 SQIVND (reference sequence). CDR3 sequence (DNA): TGTGCCAGTAGTCCTAGCGGGAGGGCCCATGAGCAGTTCTTC. Its translation is CASSPSGRAHEQFF.

This clonotype appeared a few times. The chain couples TRBV19 to TRBJ1-1, with D unresolved. With 0 bases removed from V and 0 bases from J, the gap between germline ends came to 8 bases. Germline V gene lookup returns CDR1 LNHDA and CDR2 SQIVND (reference sequence). This CDR3 comprises 15 residues. The chain's CDR3 is CASSIELLMNTEAFF. The CDR3 region has the DNA TGTGCCAGTAGTATAGAACTTCTCATGAACACTGAAGCTTTCTTT.

The sample holds many counts of this clonotype. The rearrangement joins TRBV7-8 to TRBJ2-1; a possible D gene is TRBD1 (6 bases). This CDR3 has 15 amino acids. Trimming stripped 3 bases from V and 3 bases from J, with 12 bases between. The germline V gene encodes CDR1 SGHVS and CDR2 FQNEAQ. The CDR3 is CASSFRTALYNEQFF. The CDR3, as DNA: TGTGCCAGCAGCTTCAGGACAGCCCTCTACAATGAGCAGTTCTTC.

There are many counts of this clonotype. The chain is built from TRBV5-1 and TRBJ2-1; D unresolved. Per the germline V gene, CDR1 is SGHRS and CDR2 is YFSETQ. V gave up 4 bases and J gave up 4 bases, with 21 bases separating them. The CDR3 covers 17 residues. The CDR3 is CASSPRPPKGLYNEQFF. The CDR3 nucleotides are TGCGCCAGCAGCCCTCGGCCCCCTAAGGGCTTATACAATGAGCAGTTCTTC.

This clonotype was recorded many times. The rearrangement uses TRBV20-1 and TRBJ2-3; 13 nucleotides align to TRBD2. This CDR3 has 17 amino acids. The J segment lost 5 bases and the V segment lost 1 base, leaving 9 bases of the junction unmatched. CDR1 and CDR2 from the germline V gene are DFQATT and SNEGSKA (reference sequence). The CDR3 nucleotides read TGCAGTGCTAGAGGGCGACTAGCGGGAGGCGTGCGAGATACGCAGTATTTT. Residues: CSARGRLAGGVRDTQYF.

This clonotype was recorded many times. The DNA for the CDR3 is TGCAGTGCTAGAGATCCGTCGGGGGGAGGACGACTGTTTTTT. It translates to CSARDPSGGGRLFF. The genes are TRBV20-1 and TRBJ1-4; maybe TRBD1 (5 bases). Trimming shortened V by 0 bases and J by 13 bases, and 18 bases separated the two germline ends. The CDR3 runs to 14 residues. Germline assignment: CDR1 DFQATT and CDR2 SNEGSKA (reference sequence).

This clonotype came up a few times. The V and J genes are TRBV20-1 and TRBJ2-1; 12 bases align to TRBD2. Germline assignment: CDR1 DFQATT and CDR2 SNEGSKA (reference sequence). This CDR3 contains 16 residues. V gave up 4 bases and J gave up 1 base; unmatched junction bases: 5. This CDR3 reads CSATPLAGGSYNEQFF. CDR3 bases: TGCAGTGCTACCCCCCTAGCGGGGGGGTCCTACAATGAGCAGTTCTTC.

A few counts support this clonotype. The chain couples TRBV3-1 to TRBJ2-3, with 7 positions matching TRBD1. This CDR3 comprises 15 residues. V shed 3 bases and J 4 bases; nucleotides not matched to a gene: 7. Germline loops: CDR1 LGHDT, CDR2 YNNKEL (reference sequence). This CDR3 reads CASSQTTGRADTQYF. The DNA for the CDR3 is TGTGCCAGCAGCCAGACGACAGGGCGTGCAGATACGCAGTATTTT.

This clonotype has at least ten counts. The CDR3 DNA is TGTGCCAGCAGCTTGCAGGGACTACAGCCCCAGCATTTT. This sequence encodes CASSLQGLQPQHF. This sequence joins TRBV5-5 and TRBJ1-5; tentative D call: TRBD1 (5 bases). The length of the CDR3 is 13 residues. Germline CDR1 and CDR2: SGHKS and YYEKEE (reference sequence). V lost 1 base and J 7 bases, leaving 9 bases between the germline ends.

There are many counts of this clonotype. This chain connects TRBV5-1 to TRBJ1-6; 8 bases agree with TRBD1. V gave up 4 bases and J gave up 5 bases; unmatched junction bases: 8. The CDR3 sequence is 16 residues long. The germline CDR1 and CDR2 sequences are SGHRS and YFSETQ. The CDR3: CASSPQGVRHNSPLHF. The CDR3 DNA reads as TGCGCCAGCAGCCCACAGGGGGTACGACATAATTCACCCCTCCACTTT.

This clonotype was recorded many times. The chain joins TRBV5-1 to TRBJ2-1, with 11 bases matching TRBD1. The trim removed 4 bases at V and 15 bases at J, leaving 9 bases unmatched. CDR3 length: 13 residues. CDR1 is SGHRS, CDR2 YFSETQ, per germline. The CDR3 region is CASSLGQGAVLFF. The CDR3 DNA reads as TGCGCCAGCAGCCTCGGACAGGGGGCTGTTCTGTTCTTC.

This clonotype was observed a handful of times. This chain links TRBV9 with TRBJ1-3; D is undetermined. The CDR3 runs to 16 residues. V was cut by 4 bases and J by 0 bases, with 14 bases left in between. Germline-derived CDR1 and CDR2 are SGDLS and YYNGEE. CDR3 amino acids: CASSPSQAISGNTIYF. The CDR3, as DNA: TGTGCCAGCAGCCCTTCCCAGGCTATCTCTGGAAACACCATATATTTT.

The chain has TRBV7-9 and TRBJ2-7; 11 nucleotides line up with TRBD2. CDR1 SEHNR and CDR2 FQNEAQ come from the germline V gene (reference sequence). This CDR3 contains 14 residues. J gave up 6 bases and V 3 bases, and 4 bases lay outside the gene matches. In nucleotides, the CDR3 is TGTGCCAGCAGCTTCCTAGCGGGAGGACCCGAGCAGTACTTC. As protein: CASSFLAGGPEQYF. The full variable domain, completed using reference TRBV7-9 and TRBJ2-7, is DTGVSQNPRHKITKRGQNVTFRCDPISEHNRLYWYRQTLGQGPEFLTYFQNEAQLEKSRLLSDRFSAERPKGSFSTLEIQRTEQGDSAMYLCASSFLAGGPEQYFGPGTRLTVT.

This clonotype occurred many times. This rearrangement joins TRBV5-1 to TRBJ2-3; 10 nucleotides line up with TRBD1. Looked up from germline, CDR1 is SGHRS and CDR2 is YFSETQ. The CDR3 has 16 amino acids. The junction had 15 bases not matched to a gene; V was cut back by 9 bases and J by 5 bases. The CDR3 reads CATLRRGQGLKDTQYF. The DNA for the CDR3 is TGCGCCACCCTTCGGAGGGGACAGGGGTTAAAAGATACGCAGTATTTT.

This clonotype was seen many times. The rearrangement joins TRBV19 to TRBJ1-1; no clear D. This CDR3 is built from 13 residues. Germline V CDR1 and CDR2: LNHDA, SQIVND (reference sequence). V was shortened by 5 bases and J by 0 bases, with 7 bases between the two germline ends. The CDR3: CASSVTLNTEAFF. CDR3 in DNA: TGTGCCAGTAGTGTAACACTGAACACTGAAGCTTTCTTT.

This clonotype came up many times. The V call is TRBV20-1, the J call TRBJ2-1; 11 bases are shared with TRBD2. This CDR3 has 12 residues. V was pared by 3 bases and J by 15 bases, with 7 bases of the junction left unmatched. Germline V gives CDR1 DFQATT, CDR2 SNEGSKA (reference sequence). CDR3 sequence: CSASLAGGPLFF. CDR3 DNA: TGCAGTGCTAGTTTAGCGGGAGGGCCCCTGTTCTTC.

The rearrangement links TRBV20-1 to TRBJ2-7; 9 bases match TRBD1. Germline CDR1 is DFQATT and CDR2 is SNEGSKA (reference sequence). Trimming took 2 bases from V and 7 from J; bases not matched to a gene: 9. The CDR3 sequence is 14 residues long. DNA for the CDR3: TGCAGTGCTAGACCCGGGACAGGGAAGGAGGAGCAGTACTTC. Residues: CSARPGTGKEEQYF.

This clonotype was picked up many times. This chain connects TRBV29-1 to TRBJ2-7; unclear D gene. CDR1 is SQVTM and CDR2 is ANQGSEA in the germline V gene. This CDR3 region has 13 residues. Trimming pared 1 base from V and 2 bases from J, leaving 9 bases between. The CDR3: CSVEGRPPYEQYF. The CDR3 DNA follows: TGCAGCGTTGAAGGCAGGCCCCCCTACGAGCAGTACTTC.

This chain uses TRBV7-9 with TRBJ1-1; D is ambiguous. Germline CDR1 is SEHNR and CDR2 is FQNEAQ (reference sequence). The CDR3 consists of 14 residues. Deletions cut 5 bases from V and 2 bases from J, with 12 bases between. The CDR3 DNA reads as TGTGCCAGCAGCCATCCAGCGACCAACACTGAAGCTTTCTTT. It yields the protein CASSHPATNTEAFF.

The genes are TRBV21-1 and TRBJ2-7; TRBD2 is the table's D call, not checked against the DNA. TRBV21-1 is deemed a pseudogene. The length of the CDR3 is 12 residues. CDR3 in DNA: TGTGCCAGCAGCAAGCAGACTGGTGGGATGTACTTC. This gives the protein CASSKQTGGMYF.

This clonotype was seen at least ten times. This chain joins TRBV7-3 and TRBJ2-7; a weak D match, TRBD2 (5 bases). The CDR3 length is 18 residues. Trimming cost V 4 bases and J 0 bases, with 22 bases left between them. CDR1 and CDR2 (germline): SGHTA, FQGTGA. Written as DNA, the CDR3 is TGTGCCAGCAGCTGCGTTTTGATTCGGAGGTCGAGCTCCTACGAGCAGTACTTC. Amino acid sequence: CASSCVLIRRSSSYEQYF.